What follows are 16 T cell receptor beta chains derived from one specimen sequenced in a study of control samples from healthy donors and cancer patients. Assay used: immunoSEQ multiplex PCR; TCRdb lists only in-frame clones, some missing. This table holds about 51,000 clones, around nine tenths found once. The source material was PBMCs. These receptors all stem from a man aged 50 to 60 with head and neck cancer.

This chain connects TRBV5-5 to TRBJ1-1; D is uncertain. The CDR3 spans 14 residues. V lost 1 base and J lost 8, with 15 bases in between. CDR1 SGHKS and CDR2 YYEKEE come from the germline V gene (reference sequence). This chain's CDR3 is CASSLSVFITEAFF. Here the CDR3 DNA reads TGTGCCAGCAGCTTGTCAGTCTTCATTACCGAAGCTTTCTTT.

This chain connects TRBV28 to TRBJ2-3; D could derive from TRBD1 or TRBD2 (5 bases each). Trimming left V 5 bases short and J 4 bases short, with 16 bases between. CDR3 length: 15 amino acids. Germline CDR1 and CDR2: MDHEN and SYDVKM. The CDR3 DNA sequence: TGTGCCAGCAGTCAACAGGAGGCCGGCGCAGATACGCAGTATTTT. This codes for CASSQQEAGADTQYF.

The gene calls are TRBV14 and TRBJ2-3; TRBD1 aligns across 7 bases. The CDR3 consists of 14 residues. Unmatched junction bases numbered 15, after V lost 4 bases and J lost 14 bases. Per the germline V gene, CDR1 is SGHDN and CDR2 is FVKESK. CDR3 nucleotide sequence: TGTGCCAGCAGCCCAGCAGGGGGTGGGGTCACCCCGTATTTT. Amino acids: CASSPAGGGVTPYF.

This clone was counted only a few times. This sequence joins TRBV28 and TRBJ2-5; D is ambiguous. Trimming shortened V by 6 bases and J by 1 base, and 12 bases separated the two germline ends. This CDR3 spans 14 amino acids. Germline assignment: CDR1 MDHEN and CDR2 SYDVKM. The DNA for the CDR3 is TGTGCCAGCAGCCCCCGTCGCAGCCAAGAGACCCAGTACTTC. Translating it yields CASSPRRSQETQYF.

V is TRBV7-3 and J is TRBJ2-6; 8 bases align to TRBD1. This CDR3 contains 17 residues. The V segment lost 5 bases and the J segment 0 bases; nucleotides outside the gene matches: 6. Germline V gene data show CDR1 as SGHTA and CDR2 as FQGTGA. In nucleotides, the CDR3 is TGTGCCAGCAGCGGGGACAGGTTGAGCTCTGGGGCCAACGTCCTGACTTTC. It translates to CASSGDRLSSGANVLTF.

The chain couples TRBV7-2 to TRBJ2-3; D is uncertain. V was cut by 5 bases and J by 9 bases, with 18 bases left in between. Germline V gives CDR1 SGHTA, CDR2 FQGNSA. This CDR3 has 14 residues. Here the CDR3 DNA reads TGTGCCAGCAGCCTATCGTCCTCTCCTCAGACGCAGTATTTT. It translates to CASSLSSSPQTQYF. Together with reference TRBV7-2 and TRBJ2-3, the CDR3 gives the full variable domain: GAGVSQSPSNKVTEKGKDVELRCDPISGHTALYWYRQSLGQGLEFLIYFQGNSAPDKSGLPSDRFSAERTGGSVSTLTIQRTQQEDSAVYLCASSLSSSPQTQYFGPGTRLTVL.

This sequence joins TRBV2 and TRBJ2-2, with D perhaps TRBD1 (5 bases). With 8 bases removed from V and 3 bases from J, the gap between germline ends came to 10 bases. Per the germline V gene, CDR1 is SNHLY and CDR2 is FYNNEI. The CDR3 consists of 13 residues. CDR3 sequence (DNA): TGTGCCAGCGGCCGACAGTACACCGGGGAGCTGTTTTTT. Its translation is CASGRQYTGELFF.

The chain is built from TRBV4-1 and TRBJ2-7, with TRBD1 as a possible D gene (5 bases). The CDR3 runs to 13 residues. The germline V and J ends were trimmed by 0 bases and 5 bases, with 8 bases remaining between them. Germline CDR1 is MGHRA and CDR2 is YSYEKL. This chain's CDR3 is CASSQDGADEQYF. The DNA for the CDR3 is TGCGCCAGCAGCCAAGATGGGGCGGACGAGCAGTACTTC.

The genes are TRBV7-9 and TRBJ2-7, with D unresolved. CDR1 is SEHNR and CDR2 is FQNEAQ in the germline V gene (reference sequence). This CDR3 spans 12 amino acids. The germline V and J ends were trimmed by 4 bases and 0 bases, with 4 bases remaining between them. CDR3 nucleotide sequence: TGTGCCAGCAGCTCCATCTCCTACGAGCAGTACTTC. This encodes CASSSISYEQYF.

This rearrangement joins TRBV5-8 to TRBJ1-2; possibly TRBD1 for D (5 bases). The CDR3 runs to 17 residues. Germline loops: CDR1 SGHTS, CDR2 YDEGEE. Trimming stripped 3 bases from V and 4 bases from J, with 22 bases between. As DNA, the CDR3 is TGTGCCAGCAGCTCCAGAGGGCAGGGATTTACCGCCTATGGCTACACCTTC. Protein sequence: CASSSRGQGFTAYGYTF.

The chain employs TRBV7-2 and TRBJ1-6, with D perhaps TRBD1 (5 bases). Germline assignment: CDR1 SGHTA and CDR2 FQGNSA. This CDR3 is built from 15 residues. V was cut by 5 bases and J by 7 bases, with 15 bases left in between. This CDR3 is CASSVTGTVNSPLHF. Written as DNA, the CDR3 is TGTGCCAGCAGCGTAACCGGGACGGTGAATTCACCCCTCCACTTT. Full variable domain (outside the CDR3, taken from reference TRBV7-2 and TRBJ1-6): GAGVSQSPSNKVTEKGKDVELRCDPISGHTALYWYRQSLGQGLEFLIYFQGNSAPDKSGLPSDRFSAERTGGSVSTLTIQRTQQEDSAVYLCASSVTGTVNSPLHFGNGTRLTVT.

The chain has TRBV6-1 and TRBJ2-7; 7 nucleotides agree with TRBD1. CDR3 length: 14 residues. Unmatched junction bases numbered 4, after V lost 3 bases and J lost 2 bases. Looked up from germline, CDR1 is MNHNS and CDR2 is SASEGT. This CDR3 is CASSDTGATYEQYF. CDR3 DNA sequence: TGTGCCAGCAGTGATACAGGGGCTACCTACGAGCAGTACTTC.

The chain joins TRBV7-8 to TRBJ1-1, with D uncertain. CDR3 length: 14 amino acids. Trimming left V 1 base short and J 4 bases short, with 10 bases between. Germline-derived CDR1 and CDR2 are SGHVS and FQNEAQ. CDR3: CASSLEAAVTEAFF. The DNA of the CDR3 is TGTGCCAGCAGCTTAGAGGCGGCAGTCACTGAAGCTTTCTTT.

The chain combines TRBV19 with TRBJ2-2, with D unresolved. V lost 9 bases and J 5 bases, leaving 16 bases between the germline ends. This CDR3 spans 14 amino acids. Germline assignment: CDR1 LNHDA and CDR2 SQIVND (reference sequence). This CDR3 is CASRTDPKTGELFF. The CDR3 DNA reads as TGTGCCAGCCGTACGGATCCTAAGACCGGGGAGCTGTTTTTT.

The chain is built from TRBV7-2 and TRBJ1-6, with a weak D call TRBD1 (5 bases). Trimming removed 1 base from V and 5 bases from J, with 9 bases in between. The CDR3 is 15 residues long. In germline, CDR1 is SGHTA, CDR2 FQGNSA. The CDR3 coding sequence is TGTGCCAGCAGCTTAGGACAGATCAATAATTCACCCCTCCACTTT. It yields the protein CASSLGQINNSPLHF.

The gene calls are TRBV12-3 or TRBV12-4 and TRBJ1-1, with D possibly matching TRBD1 (6 bases). V shed 5 bases and J shed 6 bases, with 10 bases lying between them. This CDR3 is built from 12 residues. The CDR3 nucleotides are TGTGCCAGCAGTATACAGGGTCCTGAAGCTTTCTTT. This translates into CASSIQGPEAFF.